This section outlines one TCR beta chain sequence together with its context. Assay used: immunoSEQ multiplex PCR; TCRdb lists only in-frame clones, some missing. Of fewer than 50,000 clones in the sample, about 88% were seen once. These data originate in a study of PD-L1 blockade in urothelial cancer. Documented time point: peripheral blood 6 weeks after treatment start. The germline CDR1 and CDR2 sequences are GTSNPN and SVGIG (reference sequence). V was pared by 0 bases and J by 5 bases, with 13 bases between. The CDR3 extends over 14 amino acids. The input for sequencing was PBMCs, taken around atezolizumab (anti-PD-L1) treatment. The sequence came from a man aged 60 to 69 with urothelial cancer. J is TRBJ1-1 and V is TRBV30, with a weak D call TRBD1 (5 bases). This chain's CDR3 is CAWSVLDGGTEAFF. In DNA form, the CDR3 reads TGTGCCTGGAGTGTACTAGATGGGGGGACTGAAGCTTTCTTT. Looking up the rest from reference TRBV30 and TRBJ1-1 gives the full variable domain: SQTIHQWPATLVQPVGSPLSLECTVEGTSNPNLYWYRQAAGRGLQLLFYSVGIGQISSEVPQNLSASRPQDRQFILSSKKLLLSDSGFYLCAWSVLDGGTEAFFGQGTRLTVV.